The following is a T cell receptor (beta chain) sequence with its context. Its antigen is unknown. The entry originates in a study of cytomegalovirus exposure and HLA in healthy donors. Germline CDR1 is GTSNPN and CDR2 is SVGIG (reference sequence). The CDR3 totals 16 residues. The junction had 11 bases not matched to a gene; V was cut back by 5 bases and J by 0 bases. Notes on the study in general: Donors were assumed by presence/absence analyses to have roughly uniform sequencing depth. Only CMV serostatus was available as immune exposure information. Cytomegalovirus-associated status was assigned to around 160 TCR beta chains.

PCR used 60 Vbeta primers and 13 Jbeta primers. This table comes from immunoSEQ multiplex PCR, and its TCRdb copy is limited to in-frame clones, with some not included. The sample gives some 130,000 clones, around 75% of which show up once; around 3.2% is in the top ten. This chain links TRBV30 with TRBJ2-7; TRBD1 aligns across 9 bases. This TCR derives from a man in his forties in good health and CMV-seronegative. The sequencing sample was made of PBMCs. This CDR3 is CAWGGPDRGTSYEQYF. For the CDR3, the DNA is TGTGCCTGGGGGGGGCCAGACAGGGGGACCTCCTACGAGCAGTACTTC.